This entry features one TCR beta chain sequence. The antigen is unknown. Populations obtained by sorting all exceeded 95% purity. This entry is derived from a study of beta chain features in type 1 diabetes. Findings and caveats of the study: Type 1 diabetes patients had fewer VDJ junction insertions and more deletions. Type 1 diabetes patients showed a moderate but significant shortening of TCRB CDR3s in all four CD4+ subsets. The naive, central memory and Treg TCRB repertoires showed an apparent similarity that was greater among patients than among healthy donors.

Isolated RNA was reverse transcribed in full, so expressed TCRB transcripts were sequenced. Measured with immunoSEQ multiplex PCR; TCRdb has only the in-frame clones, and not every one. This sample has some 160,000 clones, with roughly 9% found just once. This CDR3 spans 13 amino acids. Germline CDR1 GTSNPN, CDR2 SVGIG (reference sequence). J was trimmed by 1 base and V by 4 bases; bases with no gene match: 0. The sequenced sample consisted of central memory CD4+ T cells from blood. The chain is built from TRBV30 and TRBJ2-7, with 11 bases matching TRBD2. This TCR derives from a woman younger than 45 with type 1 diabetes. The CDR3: CAWIAGGSYEQYF. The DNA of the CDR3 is TGTGCCTGGATAGCGGGAGGGTCCTACGAGCAGTACTTC.